This T cell receptor beta chain was sequenced in a study of T cell responses to AZD1222 COVID-19 vaccine. Study-wide points: Spike-spanning, vaccine-associated CD4 TCRs were dominant at 160-218 and 743-854. Increased Spike-specific TCR breadth and depth were observed after two AZD1222 doses. Reports say nearly half of spike-specific TCRs go after unmutated variant regions.

For this clone: Its antigen is not known.

The repertoire was sequenced with immunoSEQ multiplex PCR; TCRdb's copy has only in-frame clones and lacks some. The top ten hold approximately 1.6% of the sample, which has some 130,000 clones, around 87% seen once. The ends were cut back, 2 bases at V and 4 bases at J, with 6 bases in the middle. The CDR3 consists of 12 residues. The V gene's germline CDR1 is SGHVS and CDR2 FNYEAQ. The source of this sequence is an adult in good health. V gene TRBV7-6 combines with J gene TRBJ2-7; D is unclear. Source: peripheral blood, taken on day 0 of AZD1222 vaccination. For the CDR3, the DNA is TGTGCCAGCAGCTTATCGGGTTACGAGCAGTACTTC. Translation: CASSLSGYEQYF.